This is a list of T cell receptor beta chains from one sample in a study of identical twins. TCRdb redid the calling of the 5' RACE reads with MiXCR, one entry per CDR3 protein. The data hold approximately 700,000 distinct CDR3 sequences, with 15% to 20% observed a single time. The data also belong to a second study, concerning T cells expressing NK-cell markers.

The source material was PBMCs. These TCRs come from a young woman in good health. Both conserved end residues are part of each CDR3. A D gene is named only where the DNA matches it firmly. The size field is filled for only some rows; it gives once, few, many or a size class.

j_gene,abundance,v_gene,d_gene,CDR3nt,CDR3aa
TRBJ1-1,few,TRBV5-1,-,TGCGCCAGCAGCCCAGGACGGTGGAACACTGAAGCTTTCTTT,CASSPGRWNTEAFF
TRBJ2-1,few,TRBV5-1,-,TGCGCCAGCAGCTTGGGGGGGTGGGATGAGCAGTTCTTC,CASSLGGWDEQFF
TRBJ2-6,few,TRBV10-2,TRBD1,TGCGCCAGCAGAGGGACAGGGGGCCCTGGGGCCAACGTCCTGACTTTC,CASRGTGGPGANVLTF
TRBJ2-3,few,TRBV20-1,-,TGCAGTGCTAGAGGTATGGGCACAGATACGCAGTATTTT,CSARGMGTDTQYF
TRBJ1-3,-,TRBV18,-,TGTGCCAGCCGGACGGGGAACTCTGGAAACACCATATATTTT,CASRTGNSGNTIYF
TRBJ2-7,-,TRBV6-1,TRBD2,TGTGCCAGCAGTGAAAGGATAGCGGGAGGCGAGCAGTACTTC,CASSERIAGGEQYF
TRBJ2-2,-,TRBV29-1,-,TGCAGCGTTGTGGGGGTGGGGATGAACACCGGGGAGCTGTTTTTT,CSVVGVGMNTGELFF
TRBJ2-1,-,TRBV20-1,TRBD2,TGCAGTGCTTCGACTAGCAGCGATGAGCAGTTCTTC,CSASTSSDEQFF
TRBJ1-1,few,TRBV10-3,-,TGTGCCATCAGTGAGTCTACAGCGAACACTGAAGCTTTCTTT,CAISESTANTEAFF
TRBJ1-5,once,TRBV7-9,-,TGTGCCAGCAGCTTAGGGGTAGGGTCAAACAATCAGCCCCAGCATTTT,CASSLGVGSNNQPQHF
TRBJ2-2,few,TRBV5-5,TRBD1,TGTGCCAGCAGCTTGCGACAGGGGACGAACACCGGGGAGCTGTTTTTT,CASSLRQGTNTGELFF
TRBJ2-1,few,TRBV24-1,-,TGTGCCACCAGTGATGGGGTCAGGGATGAGCAGTTCTTC,CATSDGVRDEQFF
TRBJ2-5,few,TRBV7-3,-,TGTGCCAGCAGCTCGGGACATCAAGAGACCCAGTACTTC,CASSSGHQETQYF
TRBJ1-1,-,TRBV6-5,-,TGTGCCAGCAGTTACCGTTCAAGTGAAGCTTTCTTT,CASSYRSSEAFF
TRBJ2-1,-,TRBV27,TRBD2,TGTGCCAGCAGTGACCGGACTAGCTTTAAGTGGGAGCAGTTCTTC,CASSDRTSFKWEQFF
TRBJ2-5,-,TRBV10-3,-,TGTGCCATCAGCCGCGGGACAGCCCAAGAGACCCAGTACTTC,CAISRGTAQETQYF
TRBJ2-7,-,TRBV5-1,TRBD2,TGCGCCAGCAGCCGGGGGAGCGGGGGGCAGACCTACGAGCAGTACTTC,CASSRGSGGQTYEQYF
TRBJ2-7,few,TRBV20-1,TRBD1,TGCAGTGCTGGGGAATTGGGGACAGGGTTGTTTGTGCAGTACTTC,CSAGELGTGLFVQYF
TRBJ2-2,-,TRBV6-5,-,TGTGCCAGCATGCAGAGCGGGGAGCTGTTTTTT,CASMQSGELFF
TRBJ2-1,-,TRBV27,TRBD2,TGTGCCAGCAGTTCACAGAATGCTAGCGGGAGGTCGAACTCCTACAATGAGCAGTTCTTC,CASSSQNASGRSNSYNEQFF
TRBJ2-7,few,TRBV12-3/TRBV12-4,-,TGTGCCAGCAGTTGGGGGGGCGCCGGTTGGGAAAGCTCCTACGAGCAGTACTTC,CASSWGGAGWESSYEQYF
TRBJ1-1,-,TRBV6-5,-,TGTGCCAGCAGAAAGAGAGCTTACGAGATTCACGCTGAAGCTTTCTTT,CASRKRAYEIHAEAFF
TRBJ1-3,-,TRBV6-5,-,TGTGCCAGCAGTTACGGGGTACCAGGAAACACCATATATTTT,CASSYGVPGNTIYF
TRBJ2-2,few,TRBV10-1,-,TGCGCCAGCAGTGAGGGATCCGGGGAGCTGTTTTTT,CASSEGSGELFF